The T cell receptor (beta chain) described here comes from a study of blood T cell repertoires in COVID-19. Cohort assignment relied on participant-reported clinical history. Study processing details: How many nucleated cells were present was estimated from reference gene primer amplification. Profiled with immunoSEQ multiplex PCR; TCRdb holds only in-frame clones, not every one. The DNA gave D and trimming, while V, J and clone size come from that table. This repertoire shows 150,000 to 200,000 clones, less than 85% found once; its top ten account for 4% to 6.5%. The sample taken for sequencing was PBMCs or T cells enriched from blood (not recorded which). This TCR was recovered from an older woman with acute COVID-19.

The CDR3 region has the DNA TGTGCCAGCAGCCAAAGCGGGGGTACCTACGAGCAGTACTTC. This sequence encodes CASSQSGGTYEQYF. This chain links TRBV3-1 (or the pseudogene TRBV3-2) with TRBJ2-7; 8 positions agree with TRBD2. This CDR3 is 14 amino acids long. CDR1 and CDR2 from the germline V gene are LGHDT and YNNKEL (reference sequence). Trimming cost V 2 bases and J 2 bases; bases outside gene matches: 2.